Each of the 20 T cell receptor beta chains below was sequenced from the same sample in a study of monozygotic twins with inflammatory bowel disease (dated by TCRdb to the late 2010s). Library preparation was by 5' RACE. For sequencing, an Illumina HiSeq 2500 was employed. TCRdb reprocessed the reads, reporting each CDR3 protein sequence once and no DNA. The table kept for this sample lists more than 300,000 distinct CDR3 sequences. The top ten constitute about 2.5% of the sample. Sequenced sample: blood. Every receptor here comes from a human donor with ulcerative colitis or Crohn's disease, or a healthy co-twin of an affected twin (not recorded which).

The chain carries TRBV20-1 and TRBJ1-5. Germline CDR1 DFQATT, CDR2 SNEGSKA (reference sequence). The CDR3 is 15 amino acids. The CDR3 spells CSASLSTYSNQPQHF.

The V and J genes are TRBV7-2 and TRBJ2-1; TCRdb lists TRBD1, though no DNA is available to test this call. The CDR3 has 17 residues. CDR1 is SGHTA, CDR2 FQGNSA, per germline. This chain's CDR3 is CASSLGGTGGIYNEQFF.

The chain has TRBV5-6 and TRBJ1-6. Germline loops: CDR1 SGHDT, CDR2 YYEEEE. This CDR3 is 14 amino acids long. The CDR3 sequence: CASSLNSLNSPLHF.

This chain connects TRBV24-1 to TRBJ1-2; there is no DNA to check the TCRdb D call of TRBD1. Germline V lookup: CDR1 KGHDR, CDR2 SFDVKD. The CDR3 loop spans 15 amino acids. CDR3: CATSDSAGTKDGYTF.

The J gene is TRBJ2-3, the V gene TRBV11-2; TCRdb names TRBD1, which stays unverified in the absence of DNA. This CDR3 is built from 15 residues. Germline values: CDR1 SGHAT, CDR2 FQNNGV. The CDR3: CASSLDGTGGDTQYF.

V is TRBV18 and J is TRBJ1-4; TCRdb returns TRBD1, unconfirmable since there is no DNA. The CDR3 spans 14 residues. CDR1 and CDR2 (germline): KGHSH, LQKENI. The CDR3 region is CASSHGTENEKLFF. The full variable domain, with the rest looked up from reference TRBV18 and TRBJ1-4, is NAGVMQNPRHLVRRRGQEARLRCSPMKGHSHVYWYRQLPEEGLKFMVYLQKENIIDESGMPKERFSAEFPKEGPSILRIQQVVRGDSAAYFCASSHGTENEKLFFGSGTQLSVL.

CDR3 sequence reads: CASTSDWNSPLHF. This chain joins TRBV7-9 and TRBJ1-6. This CDR3 spans 13 amino acids. Germline CDR1 SEHNR, CDR2 FQNEAQ (reference sequence).

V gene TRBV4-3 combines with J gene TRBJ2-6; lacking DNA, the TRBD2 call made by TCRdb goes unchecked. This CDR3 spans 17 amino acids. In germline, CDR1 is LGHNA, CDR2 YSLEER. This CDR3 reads CASSQGPNGAGANVLTF.

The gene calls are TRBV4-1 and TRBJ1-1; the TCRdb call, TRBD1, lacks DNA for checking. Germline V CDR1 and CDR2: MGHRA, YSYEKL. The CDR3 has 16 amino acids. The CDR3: CASSQSSTWGVSLAFF.

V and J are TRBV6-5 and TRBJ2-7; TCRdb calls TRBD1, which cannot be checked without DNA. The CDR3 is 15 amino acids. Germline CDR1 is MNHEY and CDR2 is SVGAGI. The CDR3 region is CASSYTGTGDYEQYF.

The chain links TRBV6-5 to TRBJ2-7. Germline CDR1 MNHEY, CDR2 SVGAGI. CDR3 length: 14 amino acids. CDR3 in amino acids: CASSYSRGKNEQYF.

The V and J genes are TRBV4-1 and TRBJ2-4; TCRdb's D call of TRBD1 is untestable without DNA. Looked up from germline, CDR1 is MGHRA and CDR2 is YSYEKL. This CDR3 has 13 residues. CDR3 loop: CASSLMTGDFQYF.

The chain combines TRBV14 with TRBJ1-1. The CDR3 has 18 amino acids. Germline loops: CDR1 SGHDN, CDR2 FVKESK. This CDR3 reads CASSQDLASGSTPRLAFF.

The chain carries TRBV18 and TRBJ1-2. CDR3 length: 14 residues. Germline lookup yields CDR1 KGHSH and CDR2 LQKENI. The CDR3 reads CASSPRGTNYGYTF.

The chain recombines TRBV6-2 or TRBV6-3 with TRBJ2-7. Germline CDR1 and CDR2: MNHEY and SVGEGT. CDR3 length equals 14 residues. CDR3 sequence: CASSPWHISYEQYF.

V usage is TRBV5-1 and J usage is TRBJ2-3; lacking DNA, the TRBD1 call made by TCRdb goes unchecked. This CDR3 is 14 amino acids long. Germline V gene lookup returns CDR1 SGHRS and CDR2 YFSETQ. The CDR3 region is CASSPGQVQDTQYF.

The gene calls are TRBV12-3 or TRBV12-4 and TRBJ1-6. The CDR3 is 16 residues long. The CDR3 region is CASSQGRSSYNSPHHF.

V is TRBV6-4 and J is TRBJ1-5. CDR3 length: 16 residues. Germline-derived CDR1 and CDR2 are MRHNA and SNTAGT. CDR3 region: CASSDAEGGGNQPQHF.

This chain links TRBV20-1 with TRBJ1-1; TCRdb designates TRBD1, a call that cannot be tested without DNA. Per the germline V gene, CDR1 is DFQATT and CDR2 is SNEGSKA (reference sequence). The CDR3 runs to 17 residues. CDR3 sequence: CSAQDREGWLMNTEAFF.

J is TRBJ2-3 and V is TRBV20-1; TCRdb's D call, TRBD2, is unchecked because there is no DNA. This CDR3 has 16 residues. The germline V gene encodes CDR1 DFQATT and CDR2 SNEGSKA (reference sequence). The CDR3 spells CSARPGLAGGADTQYF.